Listed below are T cell receptor beta chains from one sample, sequenced in a study of OX40 agonist ivuxolimab in advanced cancers. The repertoire was sequenced with immunoSEQ multiplex PCR; TCRdb's copy has only in-frame clones and lacks some. The sample has around 62,000 clones, more than 65% seen once. The material was CD4+ or CD8+ T cells sorted from blood, obtained in a trial of the OX40 agonist ivuxolimab. Receptor source: an adult with an advanced solid tumor such as melanoma, head and neck, liver or kidney cancer. Each CDR3 is given with its conserved first and last residue. A D gene is named only where the DNA matches it firmly. The size entry is marked missing in some rows and otherwise reads once, few, many or a size class.

abundance: NA; d_gene: TRBD1; j_gene: TRBJ1-6; v_gene: TRBV4-3; CDR3nt: TGCGCCAGCAGCCAAGACCCCGCCGGGACAGGCAGTTCACCCCTCCACTTT; CDR3aa: CASSQDPAGTGSSPLHF
abundance: NA; d_gene: NA; j_gene: TRBJ2-6; v_gene: TRBV5-1; CDR3nt: TGCGCCAGCAGCTTTGAACAGATCTCTGGGGCCAACGTCCTGACTTTC; CDR3aa: CASSFEQISGANVLTF
abundance: NA; d_gene: NA; j_gene: TRBJ1-2; v_gene: TRBV19; CDR3nt: TGTGCCAGTAGTTTTTGGGGTGGCTACACCTTC; CDR3aa: CASSFWGGYTF
abundance: NA; d_gene: NA; j_gene: TRBJ2-1; v_gene: TRBV4-1; CDR3nt: TGCGCCAGCAGCCAATCAGGGGTCTCCTACAATGAGCAGTTCTTC; CDR3aa: CASSQSGVSYNEQFF
abundance: once; d_gene: TRBD1; j_gene: TRBJ2-7; v_gene: TRBV12-5; CDR3nt: TGTGCTAGCTGCCACTCGGACAGGGGGTCCTACGAGCAGTACTTC; CDR3aa: CASCHSDRGSYEQYF
abundance: NA; d_gene: NA; j_gene: TRBJ2-2; v_gene: TRBV27; CDR3nt: TGTGCCAGCAGTCGCCCGTCCGGGGAGCTGTTTTTT; CDR3aa: CASSRPSGELFF
abundance: once; d_gene: TRBD1; j_gene: TRBJ1-2; v_gene: TRBV5-1; CDR3nt: TGCGCCAGCAGCTTGACCCTAGGACAGGCTGGGGTTGGCTACACCTTC; CDR3aa: CASSLTLGQAGVGYTF
abundance: once; d_gene: TRBD1; j_gene: TRBJ2-2; v_gene: TRBV19; CDR3nt: TGTGCCAGCGACGAACCGGGACAGGGGGCTTCCGGGGAGCTGTTTTTT; CDR3aa: CASDEPGQGASGELFF
abundance: once; d_gene: TRBD2; j_gene: TRBJ2-1; v_gene: TRBV7-2; CDR3nt: TGTGCCAGCAGCCGCCGGACTAGCGGGGGGGGAAATGAGCAGTTCTTC; CDR3aa: CASSRRTSGGGNEQFF
abundance: NA; d_gene: TRBD1; j_gene: TRBJ2-7; v_gene: TRBV7-2; CDR3nt: TGTGCCAGCAGCGTAGACAGGGGCGGACTCTACGAGCAGTACTTC; CDR3aa: CASSVDRGGLYEQYF
abundance: NA; d_gene: NA; j_gene: TRBJ1-3; v_gene: TRBV12-5; CDR3nt: TGTGCTAGTGGCTATTTCGCGGAAAACACCATATATTTT; CDR3aa: CASGYFAENTIYF
abundance: once; d_gene: NA; j_gene: TRBJ1-5; v_gene: TRBV5-6; CDR3nt: TGTGCCAGCAGCTTATCGAATCAGCCCCAGCATTTT; CDR3aa: CASSLSNQPQHF
abundance: NA; d_gene: TRBD2; j_gene: TRBJ2-1; v_gene: TRBV4-3; CDR3nt: TGCGCCAGCAGCCAAACCGGGACTACGTACAATGAGCAGTTCTTC; CDR3aa: CASSQTGTTYNEQFF
abundance: once; d_gene: NA; j_gene: TRBJ1-2; v_gene: TRBV28; CDR3nt: TGTGCCAGCAGACTCACCGACAGCTACACCTTC; CDR3aa: CASRLTDSYTF
abundance: NA; d_gene: NA; j_gene: TRBJ1-6; v_gene: TRBV5-5; CDR3nt: TGTGCCAGCAGCTTCAGTTCGTCGGGTAATTCACCCCTCCACTTT; CDR3aa: CASSFSSSGNSPLHF
abundance: NA; d_gene: TRBD1; j_gene: TRBJ1-4; v_gene: TRBV7-6; CDR3nt: TGTGCCAGCAGCTCCGGCGAGGGGGCCTCGTCAAAACTGTTTTTT; CDR3aa: CASSSGEGASSKLFF
abundance: NA; d_gene: TRBD1; j_gene: TRBJ2-7; v_gene: TRBV5-6; CDR3nt: TGTGCCAGCAGCTTGGGCCGACCGGGACAGGGGTACGAGCAGTACTTC; CDR3aa: CASSLGRPGQGYEQYF
abundance: NA; d_gene: NA; j_gene: TRBJ1-2; v_gene: TRBV15; CDR3nt: TGTGCCACCAGCTCAGGGGCGCAGAACTATGGCTACACCTTC; CDR3aa: CATSSGAQNYGYTF
abundance: NA; d_gene: NA; j_gene: TRBJ1-1; v_gene: TRBV7-2; CDR3nt: TGTGCCAGCAGCTTAGAATTGGTGAACACTGAAGCTTTCTTT; CDR3aa: CASSLELVNTEAFF
abundance: NA; d_gene: TRBD2; j_gene: TRBJ2-7; v_gene: TRBV7-9; CDR3nt: TGTGCCAGCAGCTTAGACGCTAGCGGCCCCTACGAGCAGTACTTC; CDR3aa: CASSLDASGPYEQYF
abundance: NA; d_gene: NA; j_gene: TRBJ2-1; v_gene: TRBV7-2; CDR3nt: TGTGCCAGCAGCCCCGGTCAGGAGTACAATGAGCAGTTCTTC; CDR3aa: CASSPGQEYNEQFF
abundance: few; d_gene: TRBD1; j_gene: TRBJ1-2; v_gene: TRBV6-5; CDR3nt: TGTGCCAGCAGTCGCGGACAGGGTCGGAATGGCTACACCTTC; CDR3aa: CASSRGQGRNGYTF
abundance: NA; d_gene: NA; j_gene: TRBJ1-4; v_gene: TRBV19; CDR3nt: TGTGCCAGTAGTATATCCGGGACAACTCCTAATGAAAAACTGTTTTTT; CDR3aa: CASSISGTTPNEKLFF
abundance: NA; d_gene: NA; j_gene: TRBJ1-6; v_gene: TRBV28; CDR3nt: TGTGCCAGCAGGGGGGGGTCGTCGGGTAATTCACCCCTCCACTTT; CDR3aa: CASRGGSSGNSPLHF
abundance: NA; d_gene: TRBD1; j_gene: TRBJ2-7; v_gene: TRBV7-8; CDR3nt: TGTGCCAGCAGCTTAGATACGGGACAGGGGTACGAGCAGTACTTC; CDR3aa: CASSLDTGQGYEQYF
abundance: NA; d_gene: NA; j_gene: TRBJ2-3; v_gene: TRBV5-1; CDR3nt: TGCGCCAGCAGCCCGGGACGGTTCACAGATACGCAGTATTTT; CDR3aa: CASSPGRFTDTQYF
abundance: NA; d_gene: NA; j_gene: TRBJ2-7; v_gene: TRBV4-2; CDR3nt: TGTGCCAGCAGCCAAGATGGTCTGTACGAGCAGTACTTC; CDR3aa: CASSQDGLYEQYF
abundance: NA; d_gene: TRBD1; j_gene: TRBJ1-5; v_gene: TRBV14; CDR3nt: TGTGCCAGCAGCCAAGGATCGGACAGGAAACATAATAGCAATCAGCCCCAGCATTTT; CDR3aa: CASSQGSDRKHNSNQPQHF
abundance: NA; d_gene: NA; j_gene: TRBJ2-5; v_gene: TRBV5-1; CDR3nt: TGCGCCAGCAGTCTCCCAACCGGGGGCAACCAAGAGACCCAGTACTTC; CDR3aa: CASSLPTGGNQETQYF